Listed here are 26 T cell receptor beta chains from one sample, sequenced in a study of blood T cell repertoires in COVID-19. Libraries were prepared by immunoSEQ multiplex PCR; TCRdb keeps only in-frame clonotypes and omits some of them. The sample records 200,000 to 300,000 clones, roughly 86% being singletons. Sequencing was done on a sample of peripheral blood. The origin of the receptors is a woman aged 55 to 70 with COVID-19, enrolled during active disease.

The chain has TRBV3-1 (or the pseudogene TRBV3-2) and TRBJ2-3; 9 bases agree with TRBD1. Looked up from germline, CDR1 is LGHDT and CDR2 is YNNKEL (reference sequence). Trimming cost V 4 bases and J 3 bases; bases outside gene matches: 5. The CDR3 consists of 15 residues. The CDR3 DNA sequence: TGTGCCAGCAGCCTCCAGACAGGGGGGACAGATACGCAGTATTTT. It specifies CASSLQTGGTDTQYF.

The chain recombines TRBV5-6 with TRBJ2-7; 12 bases are a match to TRBD1. V lost 5 bases and J lost 7; bases outside the gene matches: 4. The CDR3 is 13 residues long. The V gene's germline CDR1 is SGHDT and CDR2 YYEEEE. The CDR3 loop is CASRGQGAREQYF. Here the CDR3 DNA reads TGTGCCAGCAGGGGACAGGGGGCGCGAGAGCAGTACTTC.

V is TRBV29-1 and J is TRBJ2-1; TRBD2 aligns across 7 bases. Looked up from germline, CDR1 is SQVTM and CDR2 is ANQGSEA. V trimming: 6 bases; J trimming: 9 bases; junction bases outside the gene matches: 17. This CDR3 is 15 amino acids long. The CDR3 reads CSVLVGGGGSGEQFF. CDR3 bases: TGCAGCGTCCTCGTTGGGGGTGGCGGGAGCGGTGAGCAGTTCTTC.

J is TRBJ2-1 and V is TRBV19; 7 positions match TRBD2. Germline V CDR1 and CDR2: LNHDA, SQIVND (reference sequence). Trimming removed 7 bases from V and 9 bases from J; junction bases left unmatched: 6. This CDR3 spans 12 amino acids. The CDR3 DNA reads as TGTGCCAGTATTAGCGGGCCCGGTGAGCAGTTCTTC. Encoded protein: CASISGPGEQFF.

The CDR3 DNA reads TGTGCCAGCAGTTCCGGAACAGGACTAATGAACACTGAAGCTTTCTTT. This codes for CASSSGTGLMNTEAFF. This chain uses TRBV6-2 or TRBV6-3 with TRBJ1-1; a possible D gene is TRBD1 (5 bases). Germline V gives CDR1 MNHEY, CDR2 SVGEGT. This CDR3 spans 16 amino acids. Trimming left V 4 bases short and J 0 bases short, with 15 bases between.

The chain employs TRBV30 and TRBJ2-2, with TRBD1 identical over 12 bases. Unmatched junction bases numbered 10, after V lost 4 bases and J lost 7 bases. This CDR3 is 16 amino acids long. Germline lookup yields CDR1 GTSNPN and CDR2 SVGIG (reference sequence). The CDR3 bases are TGTGCCTGGACATTATCCGGGACAGGGGGCCTCGGGGAGCTGTTTTTT. Amino acid sequence: CAWTLSGTGGLGELFF.

This clone showed up just a few times. This chain links TRBV25-1 with TRBJ1-1; D uncertain. From germline, CDR1 is MGHDK and CDR2 SYGVNS. Trimming took off 4 bases at V and 2 bases at J, with 8 bases between the two ends. The CDR3 has 13 residues. DNA for the CDR3: TGTGCCAGCAGTGGAAACAGTAACACTGAAGCTTTCTTT. Translated: CASSGNSNTEAFF.

J is TRBJ2-2 and V is TRBV5-1; 8 nucleotides align to TRBD1. This CDR3 region has 15 residues. J lost 8 bases, V lost 4 bases, and 10 bases had no gene match. Germline assignment: CDR1 SGHRS and CDR2 YFSETQ. The CDR3 DNA sequence: TGCGCCAGCAGCCGACAGGGGCCCCACGTAGGGGAGCTGTTTTTT. This sequence encodes CASSRQGPHVGELFF. Complete variable domain (other parts from reference TRBV5-1 and TRBJ2-2): KAGVTQTPRYLIKTRGQQVTLSCSPISGHRSVSWYQQTPGQGLQFLFEYFSETQRNKGNFPGRFSGRQFSNSRSEMNVSTLELGDSALYLCASSRQGPHVGELFFGEGSRLTVL.

V usage is TRBV20-1 and J usage is TRBJ1-5; D gene ambiguous. This CDR3 spans 13 amino acids. Germline lookup yields CDR1 DFQATT and CDR2 SNEGSKA (reference sequence). Trimming shortened V by 3 bases and J by 0 bases, and 6 bases separated the two germline ends. In DNA form, the CDR3 reads TGCAGTGCTAGTGCACATAGCAATCAGCCCCAGCATTTT. This encodes CSASAHSNQPQHF.

The rearrangement links TRBV10-3 to TRBJ2-5; 14 positions agree with TRBD2. The trim removed 6 bases at V and 2 bases at J, leaving 8 bases unmatched. The CDR3 totals 17 residues. CDR1 is ENHRY, CDR2 SYGVKD, per germline. The CDR3 here is CAIRQGLAGGEQETQYF. CDR3 coding DNA: TGTGCCATCAGGCAAGGACTAGCGGGAGGTGAGCAAGAGACCCAGTACTTC.

The rearrangement links TRBV19 to TRBJ1-5; 8 bases match TRBD1. Germline CDR1 is LNHDA and CDR2 is SQIVND (reference sequence). The CDR3 contains 14 residues. V gave up 10 bases and J gave up 6 bases; unmatched junction bases: 11. Here the CDR3 DNA reads TGTGCCACCAAGGTGGGACAGGCTCTTCAGCCCCAGCATTTT. It is translated as CATKVGQALQPQHF.

This chain links TRBV30 with TRBJ1-2; the D gene is possibly TRBD1 (6 bases). V was trimmed by 2 bases and J by 4 bases, leaving 11 bases between them. Germline CDR1 is GTSNPN and CDR2 is SVGIG (reference sequence). The CDR3 is made up of 13 amino acids. DNA for the CDR3: TGTGCCTGGAGTCGGGCCAGGGGCTATGGCTACACCTTC. Protein: CAWSRARGYGYTF.

The CDR3 loop reads CASSQKGTSSHNEQFF. CDR3 in DNA: TGTGCCAGCAGCCAAAAAGGAACTAGCAGCCACAATGAGCAGTTCTTC. V and J are TRBV4-2 and TRBJ2-1; D is possibly TRBD2 (6 bases). This CDR3 has 16 amino acids. Germline V gene data show CDR1 as LGHNA and CDR2 as YNFKEQ. V dropped 2 bases and J dropped 5 bases, with 16 bases sitting between them.

This sequence joins TRBV27 and TRBJ2-2; the D gene is possibly TRBD1 (5 bases). V gave up 3 bases and J gave up 2 bases, with 16 bases separating them. The CDR3 length is 17 residues. Per germline, CDR1 MNHEY and CDR2 SMNVEV (reference sequence). The CDR3: CASSFRRQIFNTGELFF. The CDR3 DNA follows: TGTGCCAGCAGTTTTCGGCGACAGATTTTCAACACCGGGGAGCTGTTTTTT.

This chain uses TRBV15 with TRBJ2-1; D perhaps matches TRBD1 (6 bases). Per the germline V gene, CDR1 is LNHNV and CDR2 is YYDKDF (reference sequence). CDR3 length: 16 amino acids. The V end lost 5 bases, the J end lost 12 bases, and 26 bases lay between the germline ends. DNA for the CDR3: TGTGCCACCAGCCGACAGCTCCAGGGGAGCCCAATGTGGCAGTTCTTC. This codes for CATSRQLQGSPMWQFF.

This chain joins TRBV14 and TRBJ2-1, with D possibly matching TRBD1 (6 bases). This CDR3 has 15 amino acids. Germline V lookup: CDR1 SGHDN, CDR2 FVKESK. The germline V and J ends were trimmed by 5 bases and 4 bases, with 15 bases remaining between them. The CDR3 spells CASSEQSGHYNEQFF. The CDR3, as DNA: TGTGCCAGCAGCGAACAGTCGGGACATTACAATGAGCAGTTCTTC.

This chain links TRBV3-1 (or the pseudogene TRBV3-2) with TRBJ2-2; D is undetermined. Per germline, CDR1 LGHDT and CDR2 YNNKEL (reference sequence). CDR3 length: 14 residues. Deletions cut 6 bases from V and 3 bases from J, with 11 bases between. The CDR3, as DNA: TGTGCCAGCAGATCTCACTCGGACACCGGGGAGCTGTTTTTT. It codes for CASRSHSDTGELFF.

V and J are TRBV30 and TRBJ1-1, with D possibly matching TRBD1 (5 bases). CDR1 and CDR2 from the germline V gene are GTSNPN and SVGIG (reference sequence). Trimming took off 1 base at V and 4 bases at J, with 10 bases between the two ends. This CDR3 has 13 amino acids. The CDR3 nucleotides read TGTGCCTGGAGTGACAGGCGGGGCACTGAAGCTTTCTTT. Encoded protein: CAWSDRRGTEAFF.

The chain joins TRBV24-1 to TRBJ2-1; D is possibly TRBD2 (6 bases). Germline values: CDR1 KGHDR, CDR2 SFDVKD. Trimming stripped 4 bases from V and 0 bases from J, with 18 bases between. The CDR3 spans 18 residues. This chain's CDR3 is CATSDPGAAATSYNEQFF. In DNA, the CDR3 is TGTGCCACCAGTGACCCGGGAGCGGCGGCCACCTCCTACAATGAGCAGTTCTTC.

The chain joins TRBV24-1 to TRBJ2-7; 13 bases map to TRBD2. The CDR3 totals 18 residues. The junction had 10 bases not matched to a gene; V was cut back by 0 bases and J by 6 bases. Germline V gives CDR1 KGHDR, CDR2 SFDVKD. The CDR3 sequence: CATSDLKLATSGRSEQYF. The CDR3 DNA follows: TGTGCCACCAGTGATTTGAAGCTAGCGACTAGCGGGAGGAGCGAGCAGTACTTC.

The chain combines TRBV4-2 with TRBJ2-2; the D gene is possibly TRBD2 (6 bases). CDR3 length: 15 amino acids. V shed 5 bases and J shed 5 bases, with 15 bases lying between them. Germline V CDR1 and CDR2: LGHNA, YNFKEQ. DNA of the CDR3: TGTGCCAGCAGCTCGAGACTAGTCTTGACCGGGGAGCTGTTTTTT. This gives the protein CASSSRLVLTGELFF.

V is TRBV24-1 and J is TRBJ1-1; TRBD1 matches at 9 bases. This CDR3 is built from 17 residues. V shed 4 bases and J 6 bases; nucleotides not matched to a gene: 14. The germline CDR1 and CDR2 sequences are KGHDR and SFDVKD. CDR3 loop: CATSETGTGWLRAEAFF. The CDR3, as DNA: TGTGCCACCAGTGAAACCGGGACAGGGTGGTTGAGGGCTGAAGCTTTCTTT.

This clone has at least ten counts. The CDR3 is CSVAAGGRFYEQYF. The CDR3 region has the DNA TGCAGCGTTGCAGCGGGAGGGCGGTTTTACGAGCAGTACTTC. The chain carries TRBV29-1 and TRBJ2-7, with TRBD2 identical over 10 bases. The CDR3 is 14 residues long. V lost 4 bases to trimming and J lost 4 bases; unmatched junction nucleotides: 7. From germline, CDR1 is SQVTM and CDR2 ANQGSEA.

The chain couples TRBV11-2 to TRBJ2-1; D possibly corresponds to TRBD2 (5 bases). Trimming cost V 1 base and J 5 bases, with 15 bases left between them. The CDR3 has 16 residues. CDR1 is SGHAT, CDR2 FQNNGV, per germline. CDR3: CASSLGRARLHNEQFF. The DNA for the CDR3 is TGTGCCAGCAGCTTAGGGCGGGCAAGGCTCCACAATGAGCAGTTCTTC.

This clone appeared a single time. The chain couples TRBV9 to TRBJ1-2; no reliable D call. This CDR3 region has 13 residues. Germline V gene lookup returns CDR1 SGDLS and CDR2 YYNGEE. V lost 3 bases to trimming and J lost 4 bases, with 10 bases between them. This chain's CDR3 is CASSATGGYGYTF. The CDR3 DNA reads TGTGCCAGCAGCGCAACGGGAGGCTATGGCTACACCTTC.

The V call is TRBV7-9, the J call TRBJ1-5, with D possibly being TRBD1 (6 bases). CDR3 length equals 14 residues. The V gene's germline CDR1 is SEHNR and CDR2 FQNEAQ (reference sequence). Trimming removed 5 bases at V and 4 bases at J, with 12 bases between. The CDR3 bases are TGTGCCAGCAGCATAGGGACACAAAATCAGCCCCAGCATTTT. It codes for CASSIGTQNQPQHF.